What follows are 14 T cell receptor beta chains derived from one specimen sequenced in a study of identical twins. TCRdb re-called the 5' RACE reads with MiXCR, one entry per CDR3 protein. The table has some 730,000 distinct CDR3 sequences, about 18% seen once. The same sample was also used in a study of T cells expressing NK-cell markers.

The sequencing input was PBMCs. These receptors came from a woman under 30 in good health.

CDR3 sequence: CSARVSGRAYYNEQFF. The CDR3, as DNA: TGCAGTGCTAGAGTGAGCGGGAGGGCCTATTACAATGAGCAGTTCTTC. This sequence joins TRBV20-1 and TRBJ2-1, with TRBD2 matching 10 bases. The V and J ends lost 1 base and 4 bases, in that order; junction bases with no gene match: 7. CDR1 and CDR2 (germline): DFQATT, SNEGSKA (reference sequence). The CDR3 is made up of 16 amino acids.

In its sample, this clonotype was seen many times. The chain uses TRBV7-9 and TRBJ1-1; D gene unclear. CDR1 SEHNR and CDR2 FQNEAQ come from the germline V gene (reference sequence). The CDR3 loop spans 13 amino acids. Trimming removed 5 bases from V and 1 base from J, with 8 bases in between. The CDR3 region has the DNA TGTGCCAGCAGCCCTCGAAGGAACACTGAAGCTTTCTTT. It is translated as CASSPRRNTEAFF.

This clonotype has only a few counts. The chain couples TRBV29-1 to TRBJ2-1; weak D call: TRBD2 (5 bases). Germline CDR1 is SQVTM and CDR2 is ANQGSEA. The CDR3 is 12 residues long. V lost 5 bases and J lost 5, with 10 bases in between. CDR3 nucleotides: TGCAGCGTTTACCGGGGTAACAATGAGCAGTTCTTC. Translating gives CSVYRGNNEQFF.

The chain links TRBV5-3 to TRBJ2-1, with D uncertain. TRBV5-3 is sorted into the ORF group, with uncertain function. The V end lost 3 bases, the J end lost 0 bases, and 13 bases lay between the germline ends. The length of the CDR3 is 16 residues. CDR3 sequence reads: CARSWSGESSYNEQFF. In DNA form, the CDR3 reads TGTGCCAGAAGCTGGAGTGGAGAGAGCTCCTACAATGAGCAGTTCTTC.

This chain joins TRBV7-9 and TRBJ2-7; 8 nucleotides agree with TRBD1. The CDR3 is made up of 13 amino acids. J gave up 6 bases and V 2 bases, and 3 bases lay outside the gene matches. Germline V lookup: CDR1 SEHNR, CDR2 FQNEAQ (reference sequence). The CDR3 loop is CASSLSGGREQYF. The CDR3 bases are TGTGCCAGCAGCTTATCAGGGGGCCGCGAGCAGTACTTC. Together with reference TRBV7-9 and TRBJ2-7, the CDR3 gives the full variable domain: DTGVSQNPRHKITKRGQNVTFRCDPISEHNRLYWYRQTLGQGPEFLTYFQNEAQLEKSRLLSDRFSAERPKGSFSTLEIQRTEQGDSAMYLCASSLSGGREQYFGPGTRLTVT.

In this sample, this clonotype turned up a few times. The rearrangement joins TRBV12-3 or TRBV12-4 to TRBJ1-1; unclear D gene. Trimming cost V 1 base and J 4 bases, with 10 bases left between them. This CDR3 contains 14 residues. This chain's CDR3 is CASSLGMGTTEAFF. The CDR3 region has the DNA TGTGCCAGCAGTTTAGGAATGGGTACCACTGAAGCTTTCTTT.

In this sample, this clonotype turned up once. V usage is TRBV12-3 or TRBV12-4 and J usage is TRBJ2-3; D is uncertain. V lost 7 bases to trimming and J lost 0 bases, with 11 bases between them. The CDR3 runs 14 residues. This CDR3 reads CASTPTASTDTQYF. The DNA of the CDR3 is TGTGCCAGCACCCCTACCGCTAGCACAGATACGCAGTATTTT.

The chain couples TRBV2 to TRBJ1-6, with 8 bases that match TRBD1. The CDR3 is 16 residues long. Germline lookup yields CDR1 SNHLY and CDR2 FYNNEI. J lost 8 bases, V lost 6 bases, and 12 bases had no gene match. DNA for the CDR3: TGTGCCAGCAGCCTATCGGACAGGGAGAGGCATTCACCCCTCCACTTT. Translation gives CASSLSDRERHSPLHF.

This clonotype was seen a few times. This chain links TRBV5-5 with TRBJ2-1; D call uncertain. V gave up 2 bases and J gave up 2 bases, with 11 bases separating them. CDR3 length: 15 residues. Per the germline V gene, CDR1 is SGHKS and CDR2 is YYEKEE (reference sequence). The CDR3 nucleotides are TGTGCCAGCAGCTTTGATGTCCAGACCTACAATGAGCAGTTCTTC. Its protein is CASSFDVQTYNEQFF. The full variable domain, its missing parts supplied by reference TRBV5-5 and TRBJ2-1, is DAGVTQSPTHLIKTRGQQVTLRCSPISGHKSVSWYQQVLGQGPQFIFQYYEKEERGRGNFPDRFSARQFPNYSSELNVNALLLGDSALYLCASSFDVQTYNEQFFGPGTRLTVL.

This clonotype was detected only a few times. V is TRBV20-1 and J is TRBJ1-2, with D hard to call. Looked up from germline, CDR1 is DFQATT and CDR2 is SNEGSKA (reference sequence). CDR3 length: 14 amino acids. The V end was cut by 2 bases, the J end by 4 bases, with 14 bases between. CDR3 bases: TGCAGTGCTAGATTGCTTCGGTCTAGCTATGGCTACACCTTC. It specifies CSARLLRSSYGYTF.

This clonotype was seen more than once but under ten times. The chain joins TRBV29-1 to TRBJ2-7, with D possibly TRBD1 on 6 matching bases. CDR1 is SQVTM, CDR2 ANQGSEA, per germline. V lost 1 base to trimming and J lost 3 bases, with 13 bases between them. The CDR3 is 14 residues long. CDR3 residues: CSVEGLQGIYEQYF. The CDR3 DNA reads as TGCAGCGTTGAAGGCCTACAGGGAATCTACGAGCAGTACTTC.

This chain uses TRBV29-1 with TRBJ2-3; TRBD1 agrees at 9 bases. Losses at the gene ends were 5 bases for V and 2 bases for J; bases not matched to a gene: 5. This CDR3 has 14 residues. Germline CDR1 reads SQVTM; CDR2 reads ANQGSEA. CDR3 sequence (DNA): TGCAGCGTTACGGGACAGGGAGACACAGATACGCAGTATTTT. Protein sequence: CSVTGQGDTDTQYF.

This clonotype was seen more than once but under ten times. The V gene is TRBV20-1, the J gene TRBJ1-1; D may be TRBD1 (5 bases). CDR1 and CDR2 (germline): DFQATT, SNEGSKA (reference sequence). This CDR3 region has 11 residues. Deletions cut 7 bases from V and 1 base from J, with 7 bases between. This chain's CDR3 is CSGDGNTEAFF. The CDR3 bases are TGCAGTGGGGACGGGAACACTGAAGCTTTCTTT.

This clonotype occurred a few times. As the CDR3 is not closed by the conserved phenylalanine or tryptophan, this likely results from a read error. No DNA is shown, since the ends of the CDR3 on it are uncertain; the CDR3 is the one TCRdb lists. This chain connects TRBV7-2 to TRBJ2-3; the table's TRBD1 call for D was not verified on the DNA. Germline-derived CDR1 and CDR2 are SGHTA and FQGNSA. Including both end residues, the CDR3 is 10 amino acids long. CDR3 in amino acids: CASSLALGRV.